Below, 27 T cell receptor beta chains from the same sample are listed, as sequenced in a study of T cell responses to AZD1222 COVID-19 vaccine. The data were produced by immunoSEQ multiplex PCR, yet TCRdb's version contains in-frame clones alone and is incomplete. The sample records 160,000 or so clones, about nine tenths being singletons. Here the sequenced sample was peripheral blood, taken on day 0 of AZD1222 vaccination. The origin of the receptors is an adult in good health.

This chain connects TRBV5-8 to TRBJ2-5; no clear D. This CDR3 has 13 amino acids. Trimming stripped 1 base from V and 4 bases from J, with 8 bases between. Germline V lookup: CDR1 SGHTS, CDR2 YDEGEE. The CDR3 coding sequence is TGTGCCAGCAGCTTGTCCGGGCCAGAGACCCAGTACTTC. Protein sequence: CASSLSGPETQYF.

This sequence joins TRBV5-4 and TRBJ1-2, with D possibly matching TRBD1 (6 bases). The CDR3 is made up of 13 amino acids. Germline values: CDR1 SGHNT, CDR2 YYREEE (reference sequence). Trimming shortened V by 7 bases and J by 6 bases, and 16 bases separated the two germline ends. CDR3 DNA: TGTGCCAGCGGTCGTGGGGGGGCAGATGGCTACACCTTC. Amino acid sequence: CASGRGGADGYTF.

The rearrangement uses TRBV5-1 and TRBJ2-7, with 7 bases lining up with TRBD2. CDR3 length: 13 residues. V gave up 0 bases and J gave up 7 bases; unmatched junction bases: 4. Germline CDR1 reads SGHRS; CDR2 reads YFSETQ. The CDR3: CASSLGREWEQYF. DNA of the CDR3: TGCGCCAGCAGCTTGGGGCGGGAGTGGGAGCAGTACTTC.

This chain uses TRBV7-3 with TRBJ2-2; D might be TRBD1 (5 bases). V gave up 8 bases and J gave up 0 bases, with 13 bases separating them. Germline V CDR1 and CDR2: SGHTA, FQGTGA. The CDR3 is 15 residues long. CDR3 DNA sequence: TGTGCCAGCGGGGCAAGATCCGCGAACACCGGGGAGCTGTTTTTT. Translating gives CASGARSANTGELFF.

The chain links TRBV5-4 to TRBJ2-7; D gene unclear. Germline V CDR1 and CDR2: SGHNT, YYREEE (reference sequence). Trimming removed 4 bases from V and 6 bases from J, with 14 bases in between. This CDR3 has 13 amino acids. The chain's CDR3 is CASSLEPASEQYF. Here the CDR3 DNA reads TGTGCCAGCAGCCTAGAACCTGCGAGCGAGCAGTACTTC.

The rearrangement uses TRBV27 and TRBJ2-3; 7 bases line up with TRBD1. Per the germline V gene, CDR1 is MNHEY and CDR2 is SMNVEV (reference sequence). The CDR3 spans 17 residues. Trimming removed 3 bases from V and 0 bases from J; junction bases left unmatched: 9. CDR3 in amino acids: CASSFYRTGTSTDTQYF. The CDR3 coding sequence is TGTGCCAGCAGTTTCTACCGGACAGGAACTAGCACAGATACGCAGTATTTT.

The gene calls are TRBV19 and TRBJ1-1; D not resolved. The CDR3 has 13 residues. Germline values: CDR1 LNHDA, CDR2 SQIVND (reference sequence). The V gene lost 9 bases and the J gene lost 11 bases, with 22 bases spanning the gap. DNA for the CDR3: TGTGCCAGCAAACGCAGAGGTGGGCTTCGGGCTTTCTTT. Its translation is CASKRRGGLRAFF.

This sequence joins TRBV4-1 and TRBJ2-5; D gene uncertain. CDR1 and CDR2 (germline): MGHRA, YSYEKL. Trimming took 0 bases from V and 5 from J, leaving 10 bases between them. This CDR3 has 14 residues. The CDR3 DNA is TGCGCCAGCAGCCAAGATGGGGTGCCGGAGACCCAGTACTTC. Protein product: CASSQDGVPETQYF.

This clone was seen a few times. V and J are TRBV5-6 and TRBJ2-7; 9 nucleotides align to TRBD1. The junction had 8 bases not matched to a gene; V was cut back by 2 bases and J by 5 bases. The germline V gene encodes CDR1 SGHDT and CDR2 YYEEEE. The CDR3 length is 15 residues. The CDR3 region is CASSLRDRARHEQYF. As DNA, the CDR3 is TGTGCCAGCAGCTTAAGGGACAGGGCACGCCACGAGCAGTACTTC.

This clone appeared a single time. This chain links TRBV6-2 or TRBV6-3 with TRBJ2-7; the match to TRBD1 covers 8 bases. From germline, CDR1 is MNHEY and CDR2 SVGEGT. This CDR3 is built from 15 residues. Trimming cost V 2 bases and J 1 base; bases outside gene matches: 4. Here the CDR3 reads CASSYVRTGSYEQYF. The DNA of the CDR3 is TGTGCCAGCAGTTACGTAAGGACAGGGTCCTACGAGCAGTACTTC.

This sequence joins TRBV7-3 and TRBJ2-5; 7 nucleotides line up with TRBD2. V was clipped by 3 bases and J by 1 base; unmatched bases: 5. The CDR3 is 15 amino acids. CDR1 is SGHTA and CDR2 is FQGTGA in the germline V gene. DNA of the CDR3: TGTGCCAGCAGCTTCCAGCCGGGGGGCCAAGAGACCCAGTACTTC. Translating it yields CASSFQPGGQETQYF.

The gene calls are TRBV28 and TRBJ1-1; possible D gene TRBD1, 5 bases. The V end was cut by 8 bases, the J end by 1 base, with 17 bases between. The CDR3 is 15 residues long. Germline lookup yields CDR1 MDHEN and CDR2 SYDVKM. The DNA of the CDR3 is TGTGCCAGCGGTTCCCCGACGCAGGGGAACACTGAAGCTTTCTTT. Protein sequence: CASGSPTQGNTEAFF. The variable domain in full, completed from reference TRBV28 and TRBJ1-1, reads DVKVTQSSRYLVKRTGEKVFLECVQDMDHENMFWYRQDPGLGLRLIYFSYDVKMKEKGDIPEGYSVSREKKERFSLILESASTNQTSMYLCASGSPTQGNTEAFFGQGTRLTVV.

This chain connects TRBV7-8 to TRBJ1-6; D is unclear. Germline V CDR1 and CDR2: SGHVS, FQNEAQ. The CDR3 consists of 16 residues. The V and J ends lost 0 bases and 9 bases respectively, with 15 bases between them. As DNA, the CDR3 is TGTGCCAGCAGCTTAGCAGCGGGGAGCCGCGGTTCACCCCTCCACTTT. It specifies CASSLAAGSRGSPLHF.

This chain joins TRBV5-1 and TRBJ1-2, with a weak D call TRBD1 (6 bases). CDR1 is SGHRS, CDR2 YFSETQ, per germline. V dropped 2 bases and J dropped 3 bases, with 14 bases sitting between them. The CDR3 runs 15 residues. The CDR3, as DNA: TGCGCCAGCAGCTTTACAGGGATCCAGGACTATGGCTACACCTTC. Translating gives CASSFTGIQDYGYTF.

The CDR3 bases are TGTGCCAGCAGCTTAATCCACTCTGGAAACACCATATATTTT. Translated: CASSLIHSGNTIYF. J is TRBJ1-3 and V is TRBV5-6; D remains unclear. The ends were cut back, 2 bases at V and 0 bases at J, with 6 bases in the middle. The germline V gene has CDR1 SGHDT and CDR2 YYEEEE. This CDR3 spans 14 amino acids.

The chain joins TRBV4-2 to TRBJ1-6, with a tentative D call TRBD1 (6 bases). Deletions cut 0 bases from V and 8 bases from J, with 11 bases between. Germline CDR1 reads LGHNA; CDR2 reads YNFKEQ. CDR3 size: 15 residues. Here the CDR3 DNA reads TGTGCCAGCAGCCAAGAAGGACAGAGAGATTCACCCCTCCACTTT. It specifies CASSQEGQRDSPLHF.

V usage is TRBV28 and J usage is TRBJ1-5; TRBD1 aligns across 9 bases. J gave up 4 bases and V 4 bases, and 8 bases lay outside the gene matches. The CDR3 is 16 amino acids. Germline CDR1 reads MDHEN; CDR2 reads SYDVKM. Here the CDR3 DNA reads TGTGCCAGCAGTTCCCAACTTGACAGGGGGAATCAGCCCCAGCATTTT. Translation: CASSSQLDRGNQPQHF.

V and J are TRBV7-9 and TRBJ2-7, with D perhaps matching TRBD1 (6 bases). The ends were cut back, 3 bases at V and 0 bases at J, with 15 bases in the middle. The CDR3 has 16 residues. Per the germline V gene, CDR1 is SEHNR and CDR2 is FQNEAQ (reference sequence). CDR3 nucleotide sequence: TGTGCCAGCAGCTTGTGGGTGGGGGCTTCCTCCTACGAGCAGTACTTC. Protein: CASSLWVGASSYEQYF. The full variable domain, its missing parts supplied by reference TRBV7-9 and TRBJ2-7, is DTGVSQNPRHKITKRGQNVTFRCDPISEHNRLYWYRQTLGQGPEFLTYFQNEAQLEKSRLLSDRFSAERPKGSFSTLEIQRTEQGDSAMYLCASSLWVGASSYEQYFGPGTRLTVT.

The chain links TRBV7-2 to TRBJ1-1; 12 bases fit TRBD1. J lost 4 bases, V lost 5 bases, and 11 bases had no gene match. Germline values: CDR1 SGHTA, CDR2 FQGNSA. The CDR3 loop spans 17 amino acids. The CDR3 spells CASSQRPGTGGGTEAFF. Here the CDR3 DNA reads TGTGCCAGCAGCCAACGTCCCGGGACAGGGGGCGGCACTGAAGCTTTCTTT.

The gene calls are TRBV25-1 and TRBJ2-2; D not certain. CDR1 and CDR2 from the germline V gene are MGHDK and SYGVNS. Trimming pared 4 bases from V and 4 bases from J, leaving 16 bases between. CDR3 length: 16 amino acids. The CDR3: CASSGQTPMGTGELFF. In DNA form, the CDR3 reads TGTGCCAGCAGTGGCCAGACCCCGATGGGCACCGGGGAGCTGTTTTTT.

The CDR3 bases are TGTGCCAGCAGCCGGGTCCGGACTAGCATGAATGAGCAGTTCTTC. This translates into CASSRVRTSMNEQFF. V is TRBV3-1 (or the pseudogene TRBV3-2) and J is TRBJ2-1; 8 nucleotides agree with TRBD2. Trimming at V came to 4 bases and at J to 7 bases, leaving 9 bases not matched to a gene. The CDR3 is made up of 15 amino acids. Germline V gene data show CDR1 as LGHDT and CDR2 as YNNKEL (reference sequence).

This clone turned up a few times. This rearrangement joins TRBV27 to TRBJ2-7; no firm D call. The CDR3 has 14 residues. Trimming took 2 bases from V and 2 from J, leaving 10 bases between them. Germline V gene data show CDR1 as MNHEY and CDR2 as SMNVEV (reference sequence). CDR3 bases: TGTGCCAGCAGTTTAAGGCAGCCCACCTACGAGCAGTACTTC. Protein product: CASSLRQPTYEQYF.

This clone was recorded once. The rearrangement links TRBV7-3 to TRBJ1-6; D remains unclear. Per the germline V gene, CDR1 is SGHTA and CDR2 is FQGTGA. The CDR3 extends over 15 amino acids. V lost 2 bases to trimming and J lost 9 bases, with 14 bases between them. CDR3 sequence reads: CASSLGSGYGSPLHF. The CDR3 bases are TGTGCCAGCAGCTTAGGGTCGGGGTACGGTTCACCCCTCCACTTT.

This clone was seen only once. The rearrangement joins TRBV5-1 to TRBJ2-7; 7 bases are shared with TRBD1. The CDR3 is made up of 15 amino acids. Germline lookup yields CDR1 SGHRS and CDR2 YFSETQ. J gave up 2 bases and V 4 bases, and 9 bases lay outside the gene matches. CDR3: CASSATTGNPYEQYF. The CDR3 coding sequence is TGCGCCAGCAGCGCGACGACAGGGAATCCCTACGAGCAGTACTTC.

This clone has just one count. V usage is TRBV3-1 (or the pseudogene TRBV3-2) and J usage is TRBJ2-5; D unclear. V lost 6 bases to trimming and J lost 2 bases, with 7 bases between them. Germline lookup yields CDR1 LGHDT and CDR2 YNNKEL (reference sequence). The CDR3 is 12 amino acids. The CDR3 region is CASRSVQETQYF. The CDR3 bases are TGTGCCAGCAGATCAGTACAAGAGACCCAGTACTTC.

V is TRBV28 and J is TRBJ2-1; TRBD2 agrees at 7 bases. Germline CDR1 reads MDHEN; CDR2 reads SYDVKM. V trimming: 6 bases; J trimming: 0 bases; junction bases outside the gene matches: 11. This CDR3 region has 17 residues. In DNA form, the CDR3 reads TGTGCCAGCAGCCTGAGCGGGATAACGATCTCCTACAATGAGCAGTTCTTC. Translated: CASSLSGITISYNEQFF.

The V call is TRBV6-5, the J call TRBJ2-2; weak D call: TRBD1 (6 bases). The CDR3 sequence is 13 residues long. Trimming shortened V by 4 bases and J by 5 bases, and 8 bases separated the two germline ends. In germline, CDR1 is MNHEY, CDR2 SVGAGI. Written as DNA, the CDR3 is TGTGCCAGCAGTTCTGGACAGACCGGGGAGCTGTTTTTT. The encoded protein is CASSSGQTGELFF.